This TCR beta chain was found in a study of PD-1 blockade in classical Hodgkin lymphoma. At the level of the study: Nivolumab dosing for patients was 3 mg/kg, administered intravenously every 2 weeks.

Regarding time point: cycle 4 day 1 (C4D1), after 5 to 7 weeks of nivolumab. Every patient experienced relapse after autologous stem cell transplantation, and brentuximab vedotin exposure varied. V lost 0 bases, J lost 1 base, and 12 bases lay in between. The CDR3 totals 16 residues. Looked up from germline, CDR1 is SGHDN and CDR2 is FVKESK. Clones were read by immunoSEQ multiplex PCR, and TCRdb kept only the in-frame ones, dropping some. The sample lists some 25,000 clones, 72% occurring once. Comments on this clone: Its antigen is undetermined.

Study findings and constraints: Newly diagnosed patients were reported to exhibit reduced baseline TCR diversity relative to healthy donors. Compared with baseline, CD4+ but not CD8+ TCR diversity had risen significantly by C4D1.

Sequenced here: peripheral blood mononuclear cells (PBMCs), sampled before the fourth cycle of nivolumab. V gene TRBV14 combines with J gene TRBJ1-1; a possible D gene is TRBD1 (5 bases). The sequence was obtained from a human donor with classical Hodgkin lymphoma. CDR3: CASSQDWGVTNTEAFF. The CDR3 coding sequence is TGTGCCAGCAGCCAAGATTGGGGGGTCACGAACACTGAAGCTTTCTTT.